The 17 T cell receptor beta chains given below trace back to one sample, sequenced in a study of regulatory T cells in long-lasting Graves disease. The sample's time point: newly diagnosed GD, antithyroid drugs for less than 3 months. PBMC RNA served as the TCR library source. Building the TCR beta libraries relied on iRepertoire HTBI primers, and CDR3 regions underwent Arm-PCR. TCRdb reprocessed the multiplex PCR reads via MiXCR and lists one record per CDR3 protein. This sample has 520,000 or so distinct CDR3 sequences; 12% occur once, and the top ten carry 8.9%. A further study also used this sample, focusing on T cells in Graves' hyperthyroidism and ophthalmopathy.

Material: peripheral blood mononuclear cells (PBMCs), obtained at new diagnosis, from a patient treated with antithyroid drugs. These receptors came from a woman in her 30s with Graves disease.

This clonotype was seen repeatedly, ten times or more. The CDR3 region is CASRIRGEAFF. CDR3 DNA sequence: TGTGCCAGCAGAATCCGGGGGGAAGCTTTCTTT. V is TRBV6-1 and J is TRBJ1-1; D is possibly TRBD1 (5 bases). This CDR3 spans 11 amino acids. Trimming pared 6 bases from V and 8 bases from J, leaving 10 bases between. Germline values: CDR1 MNHNS, CDR2 SASEGT.

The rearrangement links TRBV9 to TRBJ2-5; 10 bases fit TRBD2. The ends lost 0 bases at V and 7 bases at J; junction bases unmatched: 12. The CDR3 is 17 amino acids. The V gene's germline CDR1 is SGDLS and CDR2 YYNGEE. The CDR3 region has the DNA TGTGCCAGCAGCGTAGATTCTAGCGGGAGCGTTTGGGGGACCCAGTACTTC. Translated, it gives CASSVDSSGSVWGTQYF.

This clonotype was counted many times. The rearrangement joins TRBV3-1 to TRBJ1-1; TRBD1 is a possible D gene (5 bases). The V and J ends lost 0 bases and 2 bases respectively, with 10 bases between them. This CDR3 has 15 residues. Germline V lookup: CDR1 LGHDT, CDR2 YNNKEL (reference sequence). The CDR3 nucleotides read TGTGCCAGCAGCCAAGAAGGGACGGGAAACACTGAAGCTTTCTTT. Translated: CASSQEGTGNTEAFF.

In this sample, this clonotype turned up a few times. This CDR3 reads CSVPTRGDPPNYGYTF. In DNA form, the CDR3 reads TGCAGCGTCCCGACTCGAGGGGACCCCCCTAACTATGGCTACACCTTC. The chain joins TRBV29-1 to TRBJ1-2, with D possibly being TRBD1 (5 bases). The germline gives CDR1 SQVTM, CDR2 ANQGSEA. V shed 6 bases and J shed 0 bases, with 20 bases lying between them. CDR3 length: 16 residues.

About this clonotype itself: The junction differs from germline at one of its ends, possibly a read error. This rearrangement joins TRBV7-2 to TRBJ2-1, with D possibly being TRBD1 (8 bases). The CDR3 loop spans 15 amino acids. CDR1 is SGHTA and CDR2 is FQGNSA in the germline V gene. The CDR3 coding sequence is TGTGCCAGCAGCTTATTCACAGGGGGGGACAATAAGCAGTTCTTC. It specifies CASSLFTGGDNKQFF.

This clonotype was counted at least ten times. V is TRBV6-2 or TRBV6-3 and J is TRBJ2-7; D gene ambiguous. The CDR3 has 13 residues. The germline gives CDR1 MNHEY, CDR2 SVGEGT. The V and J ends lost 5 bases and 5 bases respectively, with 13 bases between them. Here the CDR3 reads CASSPHPTDEQYF. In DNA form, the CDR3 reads TGTGCCAGCAGTCCGCATCCCACTGACGAGCAGTACTTC.

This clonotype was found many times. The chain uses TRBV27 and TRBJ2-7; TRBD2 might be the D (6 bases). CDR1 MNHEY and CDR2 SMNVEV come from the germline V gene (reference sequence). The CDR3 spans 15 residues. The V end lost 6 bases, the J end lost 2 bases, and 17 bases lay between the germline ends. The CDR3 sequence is CASSPGGRPPYEQYF. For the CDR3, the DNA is TGTGCCAGCAGCCCTGGGGGGAGGCCACCCTACGAGCAGTACTTC.

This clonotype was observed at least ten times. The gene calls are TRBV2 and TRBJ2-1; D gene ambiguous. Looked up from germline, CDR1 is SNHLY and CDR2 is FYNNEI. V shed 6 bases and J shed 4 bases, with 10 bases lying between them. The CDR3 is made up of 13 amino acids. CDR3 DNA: TGTGCCAGCAGGATGGGGTCTTACAATGAGCAGTTCTTC. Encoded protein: CASRMGSYNEQFF. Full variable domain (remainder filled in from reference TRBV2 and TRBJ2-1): EPEVTQTPSHQVTQMGQEVILRCVPISNHLYFYWYRQILGQKVEFLVSFYNNEISEKSEIFDDQFSVERPDGSNFTLKIRSTKLEDSAMYFCASRMGSYNEQFFGPGTRLTVL.

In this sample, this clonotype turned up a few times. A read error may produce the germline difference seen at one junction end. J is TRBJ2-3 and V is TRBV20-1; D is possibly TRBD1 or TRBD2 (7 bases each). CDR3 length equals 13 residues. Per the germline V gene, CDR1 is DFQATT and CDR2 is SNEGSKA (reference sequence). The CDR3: CSAGRGGTDTHHF. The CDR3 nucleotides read TGCAGTGCTGGAAGGGGAGGGACAGATACGCATCATTTT.

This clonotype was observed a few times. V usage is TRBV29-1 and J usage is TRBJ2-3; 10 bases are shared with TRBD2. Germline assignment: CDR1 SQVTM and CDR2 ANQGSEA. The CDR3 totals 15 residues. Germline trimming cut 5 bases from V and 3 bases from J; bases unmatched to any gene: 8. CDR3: CSVSRAGGRTDTQYF. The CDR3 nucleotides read TGCAGCGTTTCCCGAGCGGGAGGGCGTACAGATACGCAGTATTTT.

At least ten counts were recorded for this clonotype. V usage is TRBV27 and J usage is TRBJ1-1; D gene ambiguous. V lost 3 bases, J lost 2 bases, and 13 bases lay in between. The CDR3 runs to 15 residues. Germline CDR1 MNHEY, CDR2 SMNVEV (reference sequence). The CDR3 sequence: CASSFTGNRNTEAFF. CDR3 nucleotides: TGTGCCAGCAGTTTCACGGGAAATCGAAACACTGAAGCTTTCTTT.

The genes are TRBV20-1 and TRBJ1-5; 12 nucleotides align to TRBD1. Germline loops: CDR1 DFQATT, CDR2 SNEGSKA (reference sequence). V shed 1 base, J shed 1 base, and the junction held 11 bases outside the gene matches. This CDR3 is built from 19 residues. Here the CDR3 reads CSARAYRDRGRISNQPQHF. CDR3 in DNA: TGCAGTGCTAGAGCCTACCGGGACAGGGGGCGAATAAGCAATCAGCCCCAGCATTTT.

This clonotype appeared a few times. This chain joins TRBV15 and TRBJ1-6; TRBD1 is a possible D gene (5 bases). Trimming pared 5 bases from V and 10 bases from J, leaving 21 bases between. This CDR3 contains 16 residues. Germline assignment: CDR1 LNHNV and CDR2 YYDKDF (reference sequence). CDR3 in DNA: TGTGCCACCAGCGGTCCCGCGACCGGGGCAGGGTCACCCCTCCACTTT. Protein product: CATSGPATGAGSPLHF.

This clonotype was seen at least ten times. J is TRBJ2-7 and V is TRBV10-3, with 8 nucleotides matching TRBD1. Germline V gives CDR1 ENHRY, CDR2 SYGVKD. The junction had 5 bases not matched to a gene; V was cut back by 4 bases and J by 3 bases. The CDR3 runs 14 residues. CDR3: CAISAIGQGYEQYF. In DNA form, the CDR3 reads TGTGCCATCAGTGCAATAGGACAGGGCTACGAGCAGTACTTC.

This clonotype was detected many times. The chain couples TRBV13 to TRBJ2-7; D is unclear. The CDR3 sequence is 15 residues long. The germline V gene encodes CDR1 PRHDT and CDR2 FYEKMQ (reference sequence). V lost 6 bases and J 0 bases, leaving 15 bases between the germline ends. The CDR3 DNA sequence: TGTGCCAGCAGTGCGCAGGCCTCTTTCTCCTACGAGCAGTACTTC. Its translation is CASSAQASFSYEQYF.

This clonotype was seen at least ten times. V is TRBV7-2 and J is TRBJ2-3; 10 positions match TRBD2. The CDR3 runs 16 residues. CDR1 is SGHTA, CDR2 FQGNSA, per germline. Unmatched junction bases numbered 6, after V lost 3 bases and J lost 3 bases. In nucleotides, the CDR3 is TGTGCCAGCAGCTTCACTAGCGGGATTGGGACAGATACGCAGTATTTT. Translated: CASSFTSGIGTDTQYF.

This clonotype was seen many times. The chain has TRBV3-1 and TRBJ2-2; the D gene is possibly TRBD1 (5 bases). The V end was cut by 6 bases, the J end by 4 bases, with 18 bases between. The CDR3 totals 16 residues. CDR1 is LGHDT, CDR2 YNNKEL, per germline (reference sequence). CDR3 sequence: CASRFLGQGSTGELFF. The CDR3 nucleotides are TGTGCCAGCAGGTTTCTAGGGCAGGGAAGCACCGGGGAGCTGTTTTTT.